This T cell receptor (beta chain) was captured in a study of blood T cell repertoires in COVID-19. Study overall: In each case, the material was cDNA or gDNA derived from T cells, B-cell-depleted T cells, or PBMCs.

The length of the CDR3 is 15 residues. The ends were cut back, 6 bases at V and 3 bases at J, with 15 bases in the middle. The germline CDR1 and CDR2 sequences are LNHDA and SQIVND (reference sequence). Participants' reported clinical history set cohort assignment. The table came from immunoSEQ multiplex PCR; TCRdb's copy has only in-frame clones and leaves some out. This sample has 100,000 or so clones, with 65% to 90% found just once. V usage is TRBV19 and J usage is TRBJ1-5, with a weak D call TRBD1 (6 bases). This receptor was obtained from a woman in her fifties or sixties who had recovered from COVID-19. The sequencing sample was made of PBMCs or T cells enriched from blood (not recorded which). As DNA, the CDR3 is TGTGCCAGTAGAAAACAGGGTGCCGTCAATCAGCCCCAGCATTTT. It translates to CASRKQGAVNQPQHF.